The sample holds a few counts of the clone carrying this T cell receptor (beta chain). The sample comes from a study of identical twins. Looked up from germline, CDR1 is LGHDT and CDR2 is YNNKEL (reference sequence). The CDR3 is 16 amino acids. The V gene lost 3 bases and the J gene lost 2 bases, with 15 bases spanning the gap. The cDNA had a unique molecular identifier and a template-switch universal primer site. Via MiXCR, TCRdb re-called the 5' RACE reads, giving one row per CDR3 protein. The sample yields 1.5 million to 2 million distinct CDR3 sequences, about 31% seen once. The sequence was collected from a newborn girl in good health. Input material: cord blood. The chain links TRBV3-1 to TRBJ2-3, with D possibly being TRBD2 (7 bases). The CDR3 is CASSHLGGADTDTQYF. In DNA form, the CDR3 reads TGTGCCAGCAGCCATCTGGGGGGGGCCGACACAGATACGCAGTATTTT.